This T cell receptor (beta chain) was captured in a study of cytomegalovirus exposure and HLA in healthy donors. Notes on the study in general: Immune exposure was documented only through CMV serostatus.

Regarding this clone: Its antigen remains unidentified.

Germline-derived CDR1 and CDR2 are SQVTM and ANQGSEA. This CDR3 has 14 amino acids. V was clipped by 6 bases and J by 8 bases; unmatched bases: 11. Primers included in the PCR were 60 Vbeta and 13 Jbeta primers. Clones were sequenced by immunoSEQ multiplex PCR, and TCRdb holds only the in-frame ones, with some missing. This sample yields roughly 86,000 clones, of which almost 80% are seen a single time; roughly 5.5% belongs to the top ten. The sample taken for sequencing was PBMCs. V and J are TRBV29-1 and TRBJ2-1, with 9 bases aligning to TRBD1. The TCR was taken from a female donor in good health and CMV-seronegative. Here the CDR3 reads CSVGQGRRGDEQFF. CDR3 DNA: TGCAGCGTGGGACAGGGCCGACGTGGGGATGAGCAGTTCTTC.